This T cell receptor (beta chain) was recorded in a study of T cells in Graves' hyperthyroidism and ophthalmopathy. The V and J ends lost 5 bases and 3 bases respectively, with 6 bases between them. Germline CDR1 reads KGHSH; CDR2 reads LQKENI. The CDR3 is made up of 12 amino acids. The TCR beta CDR3 regions underwent amplification using RNA transcripts as the source. During a first-round RT-PCR of the TCR CDR3, the HTBI primer set was used. TCRdb re-analysed the multiplex PCR reads in MiXCR, keeping a single row per CDR3 protein. Of over 120,000 distinct CDR3 sequences listed, roughly a fifth are singletons. This clonotype came up many times.

Sample: blood. The sequence was collected from a woman between 50 and 59 years old with Graves' hyperthyroidism that later progressed to Graves' ophthalmopathy. V is TRBV18 and J is TRBJ2-3; D call uncertain. This CDR3 is CASSAQTDTQYF. The CDR3 DNA reads TGTGCCAGCTCAGCTCAAACAGATACGCAGTATTTT.